This TCR beta chain was captured by sequencing in a study of blood T cell repertoires in COVID-19. Study-wide context: Some COVID-19 samples were acute and others convalescent; all came from the United States, Italy and Spain. T cells, B-cell-depleted T cells, or PBMCs provided the cDNA or gDNA that served as material.

Adults between about 18 and 95 years of age took part from about two dozen US areas. Clinical history as reported by participants underpinned cohort assignment. Deletions cut 3 bases from V and 6 bases from J, with 14 bases between. The CDR3 is 15 residues long. Germline CDR1 and CDR2: KGHDR and SFDVKD. The table came from immunoSEQ multiplex PCR; TCRdb's copy has only in-frame clones and leaves some out. Seen here are fewer than 400,000 clones, approximately 89% observed once, and the top ten hold about 1.8%. This chain joins TRBV24-1 and TRBJ2-1; possible D gene TRBD2, 6 bases. What was sequenced was PBMCs or T cells enriched from blood (not recorded which). The receptor was isolated from a woman aged 30 to 39 who had recovered from COVID-19. The CDR3 spells CATSDLAPTGNEQFF. The CDR3 coding sequence is TGTGCCACCAGTGATCTAGCGCCCACTGGCAATGAGCAGTTCTTC.